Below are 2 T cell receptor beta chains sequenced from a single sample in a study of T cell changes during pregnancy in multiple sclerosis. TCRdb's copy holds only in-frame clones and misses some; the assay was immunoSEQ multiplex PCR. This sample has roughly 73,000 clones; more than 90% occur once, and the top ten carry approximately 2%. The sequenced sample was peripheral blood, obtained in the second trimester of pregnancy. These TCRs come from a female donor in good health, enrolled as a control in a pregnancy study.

Here the CDR3 reads CAISEGAGGPDTQYF. CDR3 DNA sequence: TGTGCCATCAGTGAGGGGGCGGGGGGGCCAGATACGCAGTATTTT. This rearrangement joins TRBV10-3 to TRBJ2-3; 9 bases agree with TRBD2. V gave up 2 bases and J gave up 4 bases; unmatched junction bases: 4. Germline V gives CDR1 ENHRY, CDR2 SYGVKD. This CDR3 is built from 15 residues.

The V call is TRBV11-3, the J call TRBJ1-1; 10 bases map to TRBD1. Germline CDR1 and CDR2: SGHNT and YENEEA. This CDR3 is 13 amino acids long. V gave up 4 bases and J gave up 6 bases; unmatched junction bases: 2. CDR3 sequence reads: CASSSGQGAEAFF. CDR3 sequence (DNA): TGTGCCAGCAGCTCTGGACAGGGGGCTGAAGCTTTCTTT.